These T cell receptor beta chains were read from a single sample in a study of T cells after yellow fever vaccination. TCRdb fed the 5' RACE reads into MiXCR, producing one record per CDR3 protein. The sample holds tens of thousands of distinct CDR3 sequences; 5.5% are singletons and the top ten take roughly 10%. The material was PBMCs, either bulk or a sorted T-cell subset (CD4+, CD8+, memory, or dextramer-sorted; not recorded which), obtained 15 days after the yellow fever booster vaccination. The receptor set was obtained from a man younger than 40 who received the YFV17D yellow fever vaccine. The CDR3 runs from the conserved cysteine through the conserved F or W. A D gene is named only where the DNA matches it firmly. For some rows the clone size is stated as once, few or many, or as a class when expanded; others skip it.

many	TRBV20-1	TRBJ2-6	NA	TGCAGTGCCCATGGACCGGGAGCTGGGGCCAACGTCCTGACTTTC	CSAHGPGAGANVLTF
many	TRBV7-6	TRBJ2-2	TRBD2	TGTGCCAGCAGCTTAGCCCCCACCATACTAGCGGGAGGAAACACCGGGGAGCTGTTTTTT	CASSLAPTILAGGNTGELFF
many	TRBV7-9	TRBJ2-1	TRBD2	TGTGCCAGCAGCTTCAGTAGGGAGGGTGGCGAGCAGTTCTTC	CASSFSREGGEQFF
many	TRBV3-1	TRBJ1-1	NA	TGTGCCAGCAGCGCCCGGGACCTCCCCGGAGGGACTGAAGCTTTCTTT	CASSARDLPGGTEAFF
NA	TRBV25-1	TRBJ1-2	TRBD1	TGTGCCAGCAGTGAAGCGGGACAGCGAACCTACACCTTC	CASSEAGQRTYTF
many	TRBV14	TRBJ2-1	NA	TGTGCCAGCAGCCGTCAGTATACGGGCCGGACTAATAACATTGAGCAGTTCTTC	CASSRQYTGRTNNIEQFF
many	TRBV5-5	TRBJ2-1	TRBD2	TGTGCCAGCAGACGAGCTAGCGGGAGGGCCTACAATGAGCAGTTCTTC	CASRRASGRAYNEQFF
many	TRBV24-1	TRBJ2-7	NA	TGTGCCACCAGTGATTCTGCAACAGGGTGGGAGCAGTACTTC	CATSDSATGWEQYF
many	TRBV20-1	TRBJ2-7	TRBD2	TGCAGTGCTAGAGATGTACGCGGGACTGAGGGAGGGGAGCAGTACTTC	CSARDVRGTEGGEQYF
many	TRBV7-2	TRBJ2-1	TRBD2	TGTGCCAGCAGCCCCGCGGGGGGGGTCAACTACAATGAGCAGTTCTTC	CASSPAGGVNYNEQFF
many	TRBV5-1	TRBJ2-3	TRBD2	TGCGCCAGCAGCACCCGGACTAGCGGGATGAGCACAGATACGCAGTATTTT	CASSTRTSGMSTDTQYF
many	TRBV6-6	TRBJ2-3	NA	TGTGCCAGCAGTCAACAGTTCCCTAGCGTTCCTACGCAGTATTTT	CASSQQFPSVPTQYF
NA	TRBV4-2	TRBJ2-2	TRBD1	TGTGCCAGCAGCCAAGATCATTCGACAGGGATCTCCACCGGGGAGCTGTTTTTT	CASSQDHSTGISTGELFF
many	TRBV15	TRBJ2-5	TRBD1	TGTGCCACAAAACAGGGGGACGGGGAGACCCAGTACTTC	CATKQGDGETQYF
many	TRBV5-1	TRBJ1-1	TRBD1	TGCGCCAGCAGCCTTCGACAGGGTCCCGCTGAAGCTTTCTTT	CASSLRQGPAEAFF
many	TRBV12-3/TRBV12-4	TRBJ2-7	TRBD1	TGTGCCAGCAGTTTAGATGGACAGGTTAGGAACGAGCAGTACTTC	CASSLDGQVRNEQYF
many	TRBV4-2	TRBJ2-3	TRBD2	TGTGCCAGCAGCCGGAAGACTAGCGGATACACAGATACGCAGTATTTT	CASSRKTSGYTDTQYF
many	TRBV20-1	TRBJ1-4	NA	TGCAGTGCTAGACCGTCATCAACTAATGAAAAACTGTTTTTT	CSARPSSTNEKLFF
NA	TRBV7-2	TRBJ2-5	NA	TGTGCTAGCTGCTTAGACCTAGAGACCCAGTACTTC	CASCLDLETQYF
many	TRBV20-1	TRBJ2-7	NA	TGCAGTGCTAGAGGTGGACTGCGCGACGAGCAGTACTTC	CSARGGLRDEQYF
many	TRBV7-9	TRBJ2-7	TRBD1	TGTGCCAGCAGCTCCGGGCCCGGACAGGGGAAATCCTACGAGCAGTACTTC	CASSSGPGQGKSYEQYF
many	TRBV4-2	TRBJ2-4	TRBD2	TGTGCCAGCAGCCAAAATAGGGCGGGGGAAAACATTCAGTACTTC	CASSQNRAGENIQYF
many	TRBV28	TRBJ1-3	TRBD1	TGTGCCACCGTTGACAGGGTGCCCTCTGGAAACACCATATATTTT	CATVDRVPSGNTIYF
NA	TRBV11-2	TRBJ2-5	NA	TGTGCCAGCAGCCTAAGTTATGCAGGACATAGAGAAGAGACCCAGTACTTC	CASSLSYAGHREETQYF
many	TRBV5-1	TRBJ2-1	TRBD2	TGCGCCAGCAGTCTACCTGATGCTAGCGGGAGAGGCGAGCAGTTCTTC	CASSLPDASGRGEQFF
many	TRBV6-5	TRBJ2-7	TRBD1	TGTGCCAGCAGTTACTCCACGGACAGGAACCTCTACGAGCAGTACTTC	CASSYSTDRNLYEQYF
many	TRBV18	TRBJ2-1	NA	TGTGCCAGCTCACGTGGACTGGGTGTTTACAATGAGCAGTTCTTC	CASSRGLGVYNEQFF
many	TRBV12-3/TRBV12-4	TRBJ2-1	TRBD2	TGTGCCAGCACCGTTAGCGGGAGCTCCTACAATGAGCAGTTCTTC	CASTVSGSSYNEQFF
many	TRBV12-3/TRBV12-4	TRBJ1-2	NA	TGTGCCAGCAGTTTGAGACAGGCCTATGGCTACACCTTC	CASSLRQAYGYTF
many	TRBV20-1	TRBJ2-7	TRBD2	TGCAGTGCTAGTGGCGGGGGTTACGAGCAGTACTTC	CSASGGGYEQYF
many	TRBV6-2/TRBV6-3	TRBJ1-5	NA	TGTGCCAGCAGTTACGAGTTATTTCGGCCCCAGCATTTT	CASSYELFRPQHF
many	TRBV7-3	TRBJ2-2	NA	TGTGCCAGCAGCTTTGATAGGGCCGGGGAGCTGTTTTTT	CASSFDRAGELFF
many	TRBV7-2	TRBJ1-3	NA	TGTGCCAGCAGCCCGCGCGGGGGGGGGAACACCATATATTTT	CASSPRGGGNTIYF
many	TRBV12-3/TRBV12-4	TRBJ2-3	TRBD2	TGTGCCACCTCTAGCGGGAGGGCAGATACGCAGTATTTT	CATSSGRADTQYF
many	TRBV7-2	TRBJ2-7	TRBD2	TGTGCCAGCAGCTTAGAGTTTAGCGGGAGGGGCTACGAGCAGTACTTC	CASSLEFSGRGYEQYF
many	TRBV9	TRBJ2-5	NA	TGTGCCAGCAGCGTTGACTTAGGAGAGACCCAGTACTTC	CASSVDLGETQYF
many	TRBV7-2	TRBJ2-3	TRBD1	TGTGCCAGCAGCTTAACAGGGGGCTCTTCAGATACGCAGTATTTT	CASSLTGGSSDTQYF
many	TRBV10-3	TRBJ1-2	TRBD1	TGTGCCATCAGTGGCGGACAGGATAACTATGGCTACACCTTC	CAISGGQDNYGYTF
many	TRBV20-1	TRBJ1-6	TRBD1	TGCAGTGCTGCCCCGACAGGGAGAAATTCACCCCTCCACTTT	CSAAPTGRNSPLHF
many	TRBV5-1	TRBJ2-7	NA	TGCGCCAGCAGCCCGGACCTGGGCGAGCAGTACTTC	CASSPDLGEQYF
many	TRBV6-2/TRBV6-3	TRBJ1-1	NA	TGTGCCAGCAGTTACTCCGTGACAGGTACAGACACTGAAGCTTTCTTT	CASSYSVTGTDTEAFF